Listed below are T cell receptor beta chains from one sample, sequenced in a study of identical twins. TCRdb re-analysed the 5' RACE reads in MiXCR, keeping a single row per CDR3 protein. The sample includes 350,000 or so distinct CDR3 sequences, approximately 8.8% of them seen just once. Material: naive T cells sorted from blood. Receptor source: a woman in her fifties or sixties in good health. Both conserved end residues are part of each CDR3.

v_gene: TRBV7-2; j_gene: TRBJ2-3; CDR3aa: CASSADGGATDTQYF
v_gene: TRBV11-1; j_gene: TRBJ2-2; CDR3aa: CASSYRENTGELFF
v_gene: TRBV6-1; j_gene: TRBJ1-2; CDR3aa: CASRSDGYNYGYTF
v_gene: TRBV4-1; j_gene: TRBJ2-3; CDR3aa: CATRGADYDTDTQYF
v_gene: TRBV6-6; j_gene: TRBJ2-5; CDR3aa: CASGPPSRSGETQYF
v_gene: TRBV9; j_gene: TRBJ1-6; CDR3aa: CASSPRDTNSPLHF
v_gene: TRBV6-1; j_gene: TRBJ2-7; CDR3aa: CASTRSQSGYFEQYF
v_gene: TRBV25-1; j_gene: TRBJ2-7; CDR3aa: CASSDSYPPDRSYEQYF
v_gene: TRBV11-2; j_gene: TRBJ1-2; CDR3aa: CASSLGTGLLYGYTF
v_gene: TRBV7-8; j_gene: TRBJ1-2; CDR3aa: CASSLERFYGYTF
v_gene: TRBV24-1; j_gene: TRBJ2-1; CDR3aa: CATSPAGGTYNEQFF
v_gene: TRBV27; j_gene: TRBJ1-4; CDR3aa: CASSKTGLRPEKLFF
v_gene: TRBV12-3/TRBV12-4; j_gene: TRBJ2-7; CDR3aa: CASSLQIGRGRENEQYF
v_gene: TRBV11-2; j_gene: TRBJ2-1; CDR3aa: CASSSRTSGYNEQFF
v_gene: TRBV27; j_gene: TRBJ2-4; CDR3aa: CASRVSAGAKNIQYF